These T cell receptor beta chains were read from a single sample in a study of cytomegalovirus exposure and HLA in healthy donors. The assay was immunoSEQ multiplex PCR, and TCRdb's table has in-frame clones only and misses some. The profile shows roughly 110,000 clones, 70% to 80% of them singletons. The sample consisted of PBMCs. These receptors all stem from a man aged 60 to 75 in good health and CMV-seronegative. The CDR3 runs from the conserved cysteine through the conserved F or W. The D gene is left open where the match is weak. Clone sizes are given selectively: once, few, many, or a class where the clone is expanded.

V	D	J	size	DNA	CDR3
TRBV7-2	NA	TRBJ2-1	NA	TGTGCCAGCAGCCAGGGGGGTTATGAGCAGTTCTTC	CASSQGGYEQFF
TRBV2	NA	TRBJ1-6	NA	TGTGCCAGCACCGGGGGTCGGTCACCCCTCCACTTT	CASTGGRSPLHF
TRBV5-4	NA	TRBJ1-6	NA	TGTGCCAGCAGCCGCGGAGCCCTCGGTGAATCACCCCTCCACTTT	CASSRGALGESPLHF
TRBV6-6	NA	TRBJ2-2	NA	TGTGCCAGCAGAGCCGGGACAAAGAACACCGGGGAGCTGTTTTTT	CASRAGTKNTGELFF
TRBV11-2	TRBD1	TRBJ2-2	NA	TGTGCCAGCAGCTTCACAGGGGCGAACACCGGGGAGCTGTTTTTT	CASSFTGANTGELFF
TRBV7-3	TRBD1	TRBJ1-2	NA	TGTGCCAGCAGCCGACAGGGGGGATCGTATGGCTACACCTTC	CASSRQGGSYGYTF
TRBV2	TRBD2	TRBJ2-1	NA	TGTGCCAGCAGTGATCTCCTAGCGGGGGTGTTAGATGAGCAGTTCTTC	CASSDLLAGVLDEQFF
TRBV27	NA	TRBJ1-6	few	TGTGCCAGCAGAGGGAGCTCCTATAATTCACCCCTCCACTTT	CASRGSSYNSPLHF
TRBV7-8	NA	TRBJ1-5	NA	TGTGCCAGCAGCCCCCCGGGTCATAGCAATCAGCCCCAGCATTTT	CASSPPGHSNQPQHF
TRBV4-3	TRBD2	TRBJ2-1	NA	TGCGCCAGCAGCCAAGATTCAACTAGCGGGGGTTACAATGAGCAGTTCTTC	CASSQDSTSGGYNEQFF
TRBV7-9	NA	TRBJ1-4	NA	TGTGCCAGCAGCTTAGCGCGGGGGGTGGATGAAAAACTGTTTTTT	CASSLARGVDEKLFF
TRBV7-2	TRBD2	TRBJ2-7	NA	TGTGCCAGCAGCCTTACACTAGCGGGGGCCGTCGAGCAGTACTTC	CASSLTLAGAVEQYF
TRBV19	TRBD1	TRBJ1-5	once	TGTGCCAGTAGTTCAGGACAGGGGGCTTTGGGCAATCAGCCCCAGCATTTT	CASSSGQGALGNQPQHF
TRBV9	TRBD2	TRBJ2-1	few	TGTGCCAGCAGCGTAGAGGGCGGGGGGCTAAATGAGCAGTTCTTC	CASSVEGGGLNEQFF
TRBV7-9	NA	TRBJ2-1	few	TGTGCCAGCAGCCAATTGCCAGAACCGAATGAGCAGTTCTTC	CASSQLPEPNEQFF
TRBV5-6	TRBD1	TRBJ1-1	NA	TGTGCCAGCAGGGTAACCGGGACAGGGAACAGTGCGGAAGCTTTCTTT	CASRVTGTGNSAEAFF
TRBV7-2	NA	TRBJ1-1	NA	TGTGCCAGCAGCTTAAATCAGGGTGGCACTGAAGCTTTCTTT	CASSLNQGGTEAFF
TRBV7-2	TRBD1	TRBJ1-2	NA	TGTGCCAGCAGCCTGACAGGGAATAGTGGCTACACCTTC	CASSLTGNSGYTF
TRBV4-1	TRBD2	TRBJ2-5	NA	TGCGCCAGCAGCCAAGCTAGCGGGGGGTACGAGACCCAGTACTTC	CASSQASGGYETQYF
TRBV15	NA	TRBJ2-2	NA	TGTGCCACCAGCAGATTAGCCGGACTTAACACCGGGGAGCTGTTTTTT	CATSRLAGLNTGELFF
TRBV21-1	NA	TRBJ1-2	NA	TGTGCCAGCAGCTCCCGGACAGGGAACTACACCTTC	CASSSRTGNYTF
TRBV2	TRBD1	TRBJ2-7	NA	TGTGCCAGCAGCCAGACAGGGGCGGCGGGGGAGCAGTACTTC	CASSQTGAAGEQYF
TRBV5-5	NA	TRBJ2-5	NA	TGTGCCAGCGACGAGGGTGCAGGGAGGGAGACCCAGTACTTC	CASDEGAGRETQYF
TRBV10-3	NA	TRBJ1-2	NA	TGTGCCATCAGTCCCGGACAAGGATATGGCTACACCTTC	CAISPGQGYGYTF
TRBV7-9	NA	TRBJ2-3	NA	TGTGCCAGCAGCTTAGCAGGGGGAAGTACAGATACGCAGTATTTT	CASSLAGGSTDTQYF
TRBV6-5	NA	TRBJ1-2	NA	TGTGCCAGCAGGCTCCGGGGGGCCGATGGCTACACCTTC	CASRLRGADGYTF
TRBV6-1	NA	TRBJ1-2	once	TGTGCCAGCAGTGATAAAAACTATGGCTACACCTTC	CASSDKNYGYTF
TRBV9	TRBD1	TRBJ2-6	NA	TGTGCCAGCACTGGGACAGGGGGCCGTGGGGCCAACGTCCTGACTTTC	CASTGTGGRGANVLTF
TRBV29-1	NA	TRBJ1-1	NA	TGCAGCGTTGCTCAAGGTTGGGGCATGAACACTGAAGCTTTCTTT	CSVAQGWGMNTEAFF
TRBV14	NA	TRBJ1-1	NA	TGTGCCAGCAGCCCGCCCTGGGGGCAGGTGAACACTGAAGCTTTCTTT	CASSPPWGQVNTEAFF
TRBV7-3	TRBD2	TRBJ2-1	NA	TGTGCCAGCAGCCCAACTAGCGGTCTAAGCCAGTTCTTC	CASSPTSGLSQFF